The 20 T cell receptor beta chains listed next were all sequenced from one sample in a study of cytomegalovirus exposure and HLA in healthy donors. Amplification used 60 Vbeta primers and 13 Jbeta primers. Using immunoSEQ multiplex PCR, the repertoire was profiled, and TCRdb retains in-frame clones only, with some absent. The sample records tens of thousands of clones, approximately 71% being singletons. Sequenced: PBMCs. These receptors came from a woman between 35 and 50 years old in good health and CMV-seropositive.

The chain uses TRBV30 and TRBJ2-2; 8 bases agree with TRBD1. V lost 3 bases, J lost 5 bases, and 5 bases stayed unmatched. This CDR3 has 14 residues. Germline CDR1 and CDR2: GTSNPN and SVGIG (reference sequence). The CDR3 region is CAWSLNRGTGELFF. The CDR3 DNA follows: TGTGCCTGGAGCCTAAACAGGGGGACCGGGGAGCTGTTTTTT.

This clone appeared a few times. V and J are TRBV10-3 and TRBJ1-1; a possible D gene is TRBD1 (6 bases). The V end was cut by 8 bases, the J end by 4 bases, with 17 bases between. The CDR3 runs to 14 residues. Germline-derived CDR1 and CDR2 are ENHRY and SYGVKD. CDR3 in amino acids: CAIAHRAPGTEAFF. As DNA, the CDR3 is TGTGCCATCGCCCACAGGGCCCCCGGCACTGAAGCTTTCTTT.

This clone came up a few times. J is TRBJ1-1 and V is TRBV27; D possibly corresponds to TRBD1 (5 bases). Germline V lookup: CDR1 MNHEY, CDR2 SMNVEV (reference sequence). The germline V and J ends were trimmed by 3 bases and 3 bases, with 11 bases remaining between them. The CDR3 runs 14 residues. The CDR3 coding sequence is TGTGCCAGCAGTTTCCAGGGTCGGGACACTGAAGCTTTCTTT. It is translated as CASSFQGRDTEAFF.

The J gene is TRBJ1-6, the V gene TRBV2, with TRBD1 identical over 12 bases. This CDR3 comprises 17 residues. The germline gives CDR1 SNHLY, CDR2 FYNNEI. V shed 6 bases, J shed 6 bases, and the junction held 9 bases outside the gene matches. The chain's CDR3 is CASRSSGQGARNSPLHF. The CDR3 DNA reads as TGTGCCAGCAGGAGCTCGGGACAGGGGGCCCGTAATTCACCCCTCCACTTT.

In this sample, this clone turned up a few times. The chain couples TRBV9 to TRBJ2-3; D not certain. Trimming removed 4 bases from V and 6 bases from J, with 12 bases in between. CDR1 and CDR2 from the germline V gene are SGDLS and YYNGEE. The CDR3 sequence is 13 residues long. As DNA, the CDR3 is TGTGCCAGCAGCACCGACCACGGGGATACGCAGTATTTT. Translating it yields CASSTDHGDTQYF. Full variable domain (remainder filled in from reference TRBV9 and TRBJ2-3): DSGVTQTPKHLITATGQRVTLRCSPRSGDLSVYWYQQSLDQGLQFLIQYYNGEERAKGNILERFSAQQFPDLHSELNLSSLELGDSALYFCASSTDHGDTQYFGPGTRLTVL.

The chain combines TRBV5-1 with TRBJ2-7; D is perhaps TRBD2 (5 bases). From germline, CDR1 is SGHRS and CDR2 YFSETQ. The CDR3 covers 13 residues. V was shortened by 3 bases and J by 5 bases, with 12 bases between the two germline ends. The chain's CDR3 is CASSSGNPDEQYF. The CDR3 DNA reads TGCGCCAGCAGCTCCGGGAACCCCGACGAGCAGTACTTC.

This clone was found a few times. The J gene is TRBJ1-1, the V gene TRBV27; D is possibly TRBD1 (5 bases). Germline values: CDR1 MNHEY, CDR2 SMNVEV (reference sequence). CDR3 length: 14 residues. V dropped 2 bases and J dropped 3 bases, with 10 bases sitting between them. This chain's CDR3 is CASSLRQGYTEAFF. The CDR3 DNA reads TGTGCCAGCAGTTTAAGGCAGGGCTACACTGAAGCTTTCTTT.

In this sample, this clone turned up a few times. This chain links TRBV10-3 with TRBJ1-5; D is unclear. The length of the CDR3 is 13 residues. V lost 2 bases and J 4 bases, leaving 6 bases between the germline ends. Per germline, CDR1 ENHRY and CDR2 SYGVKD. In nucleotides, the CDR3 is TGTGCCATCAGTGAGGTCAGGAATCAGCCCCAGCATTTT. This translates into CAISEVRNQPQHF.

J is TRBJ2-6 and V is TRBV6-4; 11 positions agree with TRBD1. J gave up 0 bases and V 3 bases, and 7 bases lay outside the gene matches. Germline V gives CDR1 MRHNA, CDR2 SNTAGT. CDR3 length equals 19 residues. Written as DNA, the CDR3 is TGTGCCAGCAGTGAATCGGGACAGGGGGTGCTCTCTGGGGCCAACGTCCTGACTTTC. Amino acids: CASSESGQGVLSGANVLTF.

This clone was observed a few times. The chain joins TRBV10-3 to TRBJ1-1; D not certain. Trimming took off 5 bases at V and 2 bases at J, with 3 bases between the two ends. From germline, CDR1 is ENHRY and CDR2 SYGVKD. This CDR3 contains 11 residues. The CDR3 coding sequence is TGTGCCATCAGTTATAACACTGAAGCTTTCTTT. It yields the protein CAISYNTEAFF.

The chain carries TRBV2 and TRBJ2-3, with 13 positions matching TRBD2. V lost 11 bases to trimming and J lost 3 bases; unmatched junction nucleotides: 8. The CDR3 covers 15 residues. Germline V gene lookup returns CDR1 SNHLY and CDR2 FYNNEI. CDR3 nucleotide sequence: TGTGCCGGGGGTTTGACTAGCGGGGGGACAGATACGCAGTATTTT. This gives the protein CAGGLTSGGTDTQYF.

A few counts support this clone. The chain links TRBV28 to TRBJ1-5; 9 bases align to TRBD1. Germline CDR1 reads MDHEN; CDR2 reads SYDVKM. Germline trimming cut 7 bases from V and 5 bases from J; bases unmatched to any gene: 30. The CDR3 is 22 residues long. The CDR3 loop reads CASTPSRRGTGSDRGRDQPQHF. As DNA, the CDR3 is TGTGCCAGCACCCCTTCAAGAAGAGGGACAGGGTCCGACAGGGGACGGGATCAGCCCCAGCATTTT.

V usage is TRBV6-5 and J usage is TRBJ2-1; D not certain. CDR1 MNHEY and CDR2 SVGAGI come from the germline V gene. Between the trimmed V and J ends, which lost 2 bases and 6 bases, there was a span of 11 bases. The CDR3 covers 14 residues. CDR3 protein: CASSYDATRNEQFF. DNA of the CDR3: TGTGCCAGCAGTTACGATGCCACACGCAATGAGCAGTTCTTC.

The genes are TRBV29-1 and TRBJ2-1, with 12 bases matching TRBD2. The V gene end was trimmed by 8 bases and the J gene end by 7 bases; junction bases not matched to a gene: 12. The CDR3 has 15 residues. Germline loops: CDR1 SQVTM, CDR2 ANQGSEA. For the CDR3, the DNA is TGCAGCAGCACTACTAGCGGGGGGCGGGGGAATGAGCAGTTCTTC. Translation: CSSTTSGGRGNEQFF.

V usage is TRBV6-5 and J usage is TRBJ1-1; D gene ambiguous. Trimming cost V 7 bases and J 0 bases, with 15 bases left between them. Germline V gene lookup returns CDR1 MNHEY and CDR2 SVGAGI. The CDR3 consists of 15 residues. CDR3 in DNA: TGTGCCAGCACCCAAGCCCCAGGATTGAACACTGAAGCTTTCTTT. Protein sequence: CASTQAPGLNTEAFF.

The rearrangement joins TRBV29-1 to TRBJ1-2; TRBD1 aligns across 8 bases. This CDR3 region has 13 residues. The ends lost 5 bases at V and 7 bases at J; junction bases unmatched: 9. Germline-derived CDR1 and CDR2 are SQVTM and ANQGSEA. The CDR3 region has the DNA TGCAGCGTTTCGGTCAGTACAGGGGGTGGCTACACCTTC. Protein: CSVSVSTGGGYTF. The full variable domain, its missing parts supplied by reference TRBV29-1 and TRBJ1-2, is SAVISQKPSRDICQRGTSLTIQCQVDSQVTMMFWYRQQPGQSLTLIATANQGSEATYESGFVIDKFPISRPNLTFSTLTVSNMSPEDSSIYLCSVSVSTGGGYTFGSGTRLTVV.

This chain connects TRBV7-8 to TRBJ2-1; 7 bases agree with TRBD1. This CDR3 spans 15 amino acids. The trim removed 1 base at V and 6 bases at J, leaving 6 bases unmatched. The V gene's germline CDR1 is SGHVS and CDR2 FQNEAQ. CDR3 loop: CASSLDRGLRNEQFF. The CDR3 bases are TGTGCCAGCAGCTTAGACAGGGGATTACGCAATGAGCAGTTCTTC. Combining the CDR3 with reference TRBV7-8 and TRBJ2-1 gives the whole variable domain GAGVSQSPRYKVAKRGQDVALRCDPISGHVSLFWYQQALGQGPEFLTYFQNEAQLDKSGLPSDRFFAERPEGSVSTLKIQRTQQEDSAVYLCASSLDRGLRNEQFFGPGTRLTVL.

This rearrangement joins TRBV27 to TRBJ2-1; D possibly corresponds to TRBD2 (5 bases). V dropped 3 bases and J dropped 9 bases, with 12 bases sitting between them. Looked up from germline, CDR1 is MNHEY and CDR2 is SMNVEV (reference sequence). The CDR3 runs 13 residues. CDR3 in amino acids: CASSFERAGEQFF. CDR3 coding DNA: TGTGCCAGCAGTTTTGAGAGGGCAGGTGAGCAGTTCTTC.

This chain uses TRBV5-1 with TRBJ1-6, with D uncertain. In germline, CDR1 is SGHRS, CDR2 YFSETQ. The CDR3 consists of 13 residues. Trimming shortened V by 3 bases and J by 14 bases, and 15 bases separated the two germline ends. Here the CDR3 reads CASSWEVFGALHF. In DNA, the CDR3 is TGCGCCAGCAGCTGGGAGGTGTTCGGGGCCCTCCACTTT.

The chain recombines TRBV18 with TRBJ1-5; D might be TRBD1 (5 bases). Germline V gives CDR1 KGHSH, CDR2 LQKENI. CDR3 length: 14 amino acids. Trimming removed 5 bases at V and 1 base at J, with 9 bases between. This chain's CDR3 is CASSTQGSNQPQHF. Here the CDR3 DNA reads TGTGCCAGCTCAACTCAGGGAAGCAATCAGCCCCAGCATTTT. The full variable domain, completed using reference TRBV18 and TRBJ1-5, is NAGVMQNPRHLVRRRGQEARLRCSPMKGHSHVYWYRQLPEEGLKFMVYLQKENIIDESGMPKERFSAEFPKEGPSILRIQQVVRGDSAAYFCASSTQGSNQPQHFGDGTRLSIL.